The T cell receptor (beta chain) under discussion was sequenced for a study of cytomegalovirus exposure and HLA in healthy donors. 60 Vbeta and 13 Jbeta primers were used in PCR. The repertoire was sequenced with immunoSEQ multiplex PCR; TCRdb's copy has only in-frame clones and lacks some. The table records about 98,000 clones, 81% of them present only once. V was shortened by 4 bases and J by 4 bases, with 17 bases between the two germline ends. Germline CDR1 reads SGHDT; CDR2 reads YYEEEE. The CDR3 spans 15 residues. Sample: PBMCs. V gene TRBV5-6 combines with J gene TRBJ1-1; the D is unclear. This clonotype was sampled from a man aged 40-49 years in good health and CMV-seronegative. Here the CDR3 reads CASSQREGRTTEAFF. The CDR3 DNA reads as TGTGCCAGCAGCCAACGCGAGGGAAGGACCACTGAAGCTTTCTTT.